These 13 T cell receptor beta chains share one sample of origin, sequenced in a study of long-term antiretroviral therapy in people with HIV. The immunoSEQ assay was v3.0, run at survey level. Clones were read by immunoSEQ multiplex PCR, and TCRdb kept only the in-frame ones, dropping some. Seen here are almost 35,000 clones, approximately 84% observed once, and the top ten hold approximately 5%. Sequenced here: unsorted PBMCs, sampled roughly 2.9 years before starting antiretroviral therapy. The receptors stem from a woman in her thirties with HIV.

The gene calls are TRBV7-2 and TRBJ2-1, with D tentatively TRBD1 or TRBD2 (5 bases each). The germline gives CDR1 SGHTA, CDR2 FQGNSA. V dropped 5 bases and J dropped 7 bases, with 18 bases sitting between them. The CDR3 is 15 residues long. The CDR3 coding sequence is TGTGCCAGCAGCAAAGGGATGAGGGACCGGAATGAGCAGTTCTTC. Translated, it gives CASSKGMRDRNEQFF.

The rearrangement uses TRBV27 and TRBJ2-1; the match to TRBD1 covers 10 bases. Trimming cost V 2 bases and J 1 base; bases outside gene matches: 11. The CDR3 length is 19 residues. In germline, CDR1 is MNHEY, CDR2 SMNVEV (reference sequence). The CDR3 loop reads CASSLPGTGDSASYNEQFF. For the CDR3, the DNA is TGTGCCAGCAGTTTACCCGGGACAGGGGACTCGGCGTCCTACAATGAGCAGTTCTTC.

This clone has just one count. The chain joins TRBV6-1 to TRBJ1-4; D gene uncertain. Germline assignment: CDR1 MNHNS and CDR2 SASEGT. Trimming pared 6 bases from V and 0 bases from J, leaving 11 bases between. The CDR3 runs 15 residues. CDR3 residues: CASSLGIATNEKLFF. CDR3 in DNA: TGTGCCAGCAGCCTTGGGATTGCAACTAATGAAAAACTGTTTTTT.

The J gene is TRBJ2-3, the V gene TRBV5-1, with 7 nucleotides matching TRBD2. V lost 2 bases and J lost 0; bases outside the gene matches: 9. Germline CDR1 and CDR2: SGHRS and YFSETQ. This CDR3 region has 17 residues. The CDR3 DNA follows: TGCGCCAGCAGCTTCGATCCAGCGGGGCTTAGCACAGATACGCAGTATTTT. This codes for CASSFDPAGLSTDTQYF.

V and J are TRBV10-1 and TRBJ2-7; the match to TRBD1 covers 10 bases. This CDR3 contains 17 residues. Germline loops: CDR1 WNHNN, CDR2 SYGVQD (reference sequence). V shed 8 bases and J 5 bases; nucleotides not matched to a gene: 18. This CDR3 is CASLTIPRQGARDEQYF. The CDR3 coding sequence is TGCGCCAGCTTGACCATACCACGACAGGGGGCTAGGGACGAGCAGTACTTC.

The chain joins TRBV5-1 to TRBJ1-1; tentative D call: TRBD1 (5 bases). Between the trimmed V and J ends, which lost 6 bases and 5 bases, there was a span of 14 bases. The length of the CDR3 is 13 residues. CDR1 is SGHRS, CDR2 YFSETQ, per germline. CDR3 sequence: CASIRGEGTEAFF. DNA for the CDR3: TGCGCCAGCATCCGGGGAGAGGGGACTGAAGCTTTCTTT.

This rearrangement joins TRBV7-9 to TRBJ2-5, with D possibly being TRBD2 (7 bases). The V end was cut by 5 bases, the J end by 6 bases, with 22 bases between. The CDR3 extends over 16 amino acids. Germline CDR1 reads SEHNR; CDR2 reads FQNEAQ (reference sequence). The CDR3 nucleotides are TGTGCCAGCAGCGGGCGGACGATTGGGGGGGCTAAGACCCAGTACTTC. It specifies CASSGRTIGGAKTQYF.

V and J are TRBV2 and TRBJ2-6; a weak D match, TRBD1 (5 bases). Trimming left V 8 bases short and J 2 bases short, with 16 bases between. Germline CDR1 reads SNHLY; CDR2 reads FYNNEI. The CDR3 is 16 residues long. The CDR3 sequence: CASHVPGNTGANVLTF. The CDR3 DNA sequence: TGTGCCAGCCACGTACCAGGGAACACTGGGGCCAACGTCCTGACTTTC.

J is TRBJ2-5 and V is TRBV18; 14 nucleotides align to TRBD2. CDR3 length: 16 residues. Trimming removed 4 bases from V and 4 bases from J; junction bases left unmatched: 5. Germline CDR1 reads KGHSH; CDR2 reads LQKENI. CDR3: CASSLGLAGGGETQYF. The DNA for the CDR3 is TGTGCCAGCTCACTCGGACTAGCGGGGGGAGGAGAGACCCAGTACTTC.

The chain joins TRBV14 to TRBJ2-6; D is undetermined. Germline V gene data show CDR1 as SGHDN and CDR2 as FVKESK. Trimming removed 4 bases from V and 2 bases from J, with 6 bases in between. The CDR3 has 14 amino acids. CDR3 in amino acids: CASSRRAGANVLTF. CDR3 DNA sequence: TGTGCCAGCAGCCGTAGGGCTGGGGCCAACGTCCTGACTTTC.

The table lists this clone with a count of one. The genes are TRBV27 and TRBJ1-2, with 8 bases matching TRBD1. The CDR3 contains 14 residues. Germline V gene data show CDR1 as MNHEY and CDR2 as SMNVEV (reference sequence). With 5 bases clipped from V and 6 bases from J, the junction kept 8 bases outside the gene matches. CDR3 loop: CASSRPGQGHGYTF. The CDR3 DNA follows: TGTGCCAGCAGTCGTCCTGGACAGGGCCATGGCTACACCTTC.

The rearrangement uses TRBV15 and TRBJ2-5; maybe TRBD2 (6 bases). Germline CDR1 reads LNHNV; CDR2 reads YYDKDF (reference sequence). The CDR3 covers 18 residues. V dropped 0 bases and J dropped 4 bases, with 21 bases sitting between them. CDR3 nucleotides: TGTGCCACCAGCAGAGATAGAGGTATTGCGGGGACGGGAGAGACCCAGTACTTC. It yields the protein CATSRDRGIAGTGETQYF.

The rearrangement joins TRBV5-1 to TRBJ2-6; D not certain. Germline CDR1 reads SGHRS; CDR2 reads YFSETQ. The CDR3 contains 16 residues. V lost 1 base to trimming and J lost 0 bases, with 8 bases between them. The CDR3 bases are TGCGCCAGCAGCTTGAACGGAATCTCTGGGGCCAACGTCCTGACTTTC. It yields the protein CASSLNGISGANVLTF. Full variable domain (missing parts from reference TRBV5-1 and TRBJ2-6): KAGVTQTPRYLIKTRGQQVTLSCSPISGHRSVSWYQQTPGQGLQFLFEYFSETQRNKGNFPGRFSGRQFSNSRSEMNVSTLELGDSALYLCASSLNGISGANVLTFGAGSRLTVL.